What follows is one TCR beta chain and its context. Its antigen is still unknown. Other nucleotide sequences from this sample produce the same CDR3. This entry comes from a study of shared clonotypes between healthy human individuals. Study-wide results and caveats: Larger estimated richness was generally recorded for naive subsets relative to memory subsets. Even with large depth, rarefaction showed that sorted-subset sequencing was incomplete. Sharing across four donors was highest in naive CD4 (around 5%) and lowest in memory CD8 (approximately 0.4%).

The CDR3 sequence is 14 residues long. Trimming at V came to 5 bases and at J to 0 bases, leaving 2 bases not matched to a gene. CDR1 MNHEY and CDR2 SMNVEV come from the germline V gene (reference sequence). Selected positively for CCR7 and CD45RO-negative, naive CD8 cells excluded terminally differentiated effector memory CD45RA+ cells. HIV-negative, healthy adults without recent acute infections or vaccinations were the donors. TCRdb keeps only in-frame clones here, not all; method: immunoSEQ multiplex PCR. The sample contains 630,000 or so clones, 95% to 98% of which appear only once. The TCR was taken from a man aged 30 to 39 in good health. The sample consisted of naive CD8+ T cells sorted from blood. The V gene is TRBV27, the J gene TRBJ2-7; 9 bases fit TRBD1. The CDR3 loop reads CASSLGQGSYEQYF. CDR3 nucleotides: TGTGCCAGCAGTCTGGGACAGGGCTCCTACGAGCAGTACTTC.